This T cell receptor beta chain was found in a study of T cell responses to AZD1222 COVID-19 vaccine. Study outcomes and limitations: Variant regions that are unmutated are reportedly the target of nearly half of spike-specific TCRs. Sampling that yielded the repertoires occurred only after the peak T cell response.

TCRdb's copy holds only in-frame clones and misses some; the assay was immunoSEQ multiplex PCR. Reported are 150,000 or so clones; the ten largest clones contain over 2%. Comment on this clone: Its specificity is unknown.

The V gene end was trimmed by 0 bases and the J gene end by 2 bases; junction bases not matched to a gene: 2. From germline, CDR1 is SGHNT and CDR2 YYREEE (reference sequence). The CDR3 extends over 14 amino acids. V usage is TRBV5-4 and J usage is TRBJ2-7; TRBD1 matches at 7 bases. The sequenced sample consisted of peripheral blood. The sequence was obtained from an adult in good health. The CDR3 sequence: CASSLGQGPYEQYF. The CDR3 region has the DNA TGTGCCAGCAGCTTGGGACAGGGCCCCTACGAGCAGTACTTC.